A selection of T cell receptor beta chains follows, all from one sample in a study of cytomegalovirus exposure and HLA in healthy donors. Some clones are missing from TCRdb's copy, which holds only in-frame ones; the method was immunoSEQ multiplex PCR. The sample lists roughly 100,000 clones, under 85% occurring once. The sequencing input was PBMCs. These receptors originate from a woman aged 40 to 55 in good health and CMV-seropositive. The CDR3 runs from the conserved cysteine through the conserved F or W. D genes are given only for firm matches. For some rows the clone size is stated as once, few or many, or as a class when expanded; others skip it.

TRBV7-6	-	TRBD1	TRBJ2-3	CASSLGIRDRGTDTQYF	TGTGCCAGCAGCTTAGGGATCCGGGACAGGGGAACAGATACGCAGTATTTT
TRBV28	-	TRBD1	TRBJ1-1	CASSSSGTVEAFF	TGTGCCAGCAGTTCCTCCGGGACAGTTGAAGCTTTCTTT
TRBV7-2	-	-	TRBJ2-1	CASRRTSSNEQFF	TGTGCCAGCAGACGTACTAGTTCCAATGAGCAGTTCTTC
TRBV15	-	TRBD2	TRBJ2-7	CATFRGGSSYEQYF	TGTGCCACCTTTCGGGGGGGGAGCTCCTACGAGCAGTACTTC
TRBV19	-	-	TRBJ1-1	CASRTNTRGTEAFF	TGTGCCAGTAGGACCAACACCCGGGGGACTGAAGCTTTCTTT
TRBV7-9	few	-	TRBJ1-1	CSSSSRVRAFF	TGTTCCAGCAGCTCCAGGGTTCGCGCTTTCTTT
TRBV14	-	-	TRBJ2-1	CASSQVTGTLMMREQFF	TGTGCCAGCAGCCAAGTAACCGGGACTCTCATGATGAGAGAGCAGTTCTTC
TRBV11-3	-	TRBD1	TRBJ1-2	CASSLSRTGAFDGYTF	TGTGCCAGCAGCTTATCAAGGACAGGGGCATTCGACGGCTACACCTTC
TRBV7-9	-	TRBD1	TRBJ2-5	CATDRGEYQETQYF	TGTGCCACCGACAGGGGAGAGTACCAAGAGACCCAGTACTTC
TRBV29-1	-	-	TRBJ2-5	CSVVVVGEETQYF	TGCAGCGTTGTAGTCGTCGGAGAAGAGACCCAGTACTTC
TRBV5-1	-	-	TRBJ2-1	CASSLGQASRNEQFF	TGCGCCAGCAGCCTTGGGCAGGCTAGCCGCAATGAGCAGTTCTTC
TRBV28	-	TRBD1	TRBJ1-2	CASDDLDRGSGYTF	TGTGCCAGCGACGACCTAGACAGGGGAAGTGGCTACACCTTC
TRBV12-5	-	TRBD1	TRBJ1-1	CASGFPQGTGSLDTEAFF	TGTGCTAGTGGTTTCCCGCAAGGGACAGGGAGTTTGGACACTGAAGCTTTCTTT
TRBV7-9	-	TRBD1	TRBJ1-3	CASSQAGTGGNTIYF	TGTGCCAGCAGCCAAGCCGGGACAGGGGGAAACACCATATATTTT
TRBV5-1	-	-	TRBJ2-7	CASSAVGDEQYF	TGCGCCAGCAGCGCTGTGGGCGACGAGCAGTACTTC
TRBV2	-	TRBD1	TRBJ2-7	CASSEGVTGASYEQYF	TGTGCCAGCAGTGAGGGGGTGACAGGGGCTTCCTACGAGCAGTACTTC
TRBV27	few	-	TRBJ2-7	CASSPNSYEQYF	TGTGCCAGCAGTCCCAACTCTTACGAGCAGTACTTC
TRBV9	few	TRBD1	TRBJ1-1	CASSLGQGSTEAFF	TGTGCCAGCAGCCTCGGACAGGGATCCACTGAAGCTTTCTTT
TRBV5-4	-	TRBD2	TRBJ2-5	CASSFGLAGETQYF	TGTGCCAGCAGCTTTGGACTAGCGGGAGAGACCCAGTACTTC
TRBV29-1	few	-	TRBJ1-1	CSVEQGFGTNTEAFF	TGCAGCGTTGAGCAGGGCTTCGGTACGAACACTGAAGCTTTCTTT
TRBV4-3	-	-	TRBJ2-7	CASSQVGGPPYEQYF	TGCGCCAGCAGCCAAGTTGGAGGGCCCCCCTACGAGCAGTACTTC
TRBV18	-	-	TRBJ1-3	CASSPNPGGSGNTIYF	TGTGCCAGCTCACCCAACCCGGGGGGCTCTGGAAACACCATATATTTT
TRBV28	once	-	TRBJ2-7	CASSFGSSYEQYF	TGTGCCAGCAGTTTCGGGAGCTCCTACGAGCAGTACTTC
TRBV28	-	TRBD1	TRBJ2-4	CASSLLGQGLAKNIQYF	TGTGCCAGCAGTTTATTGGGACAGGGACTTGCCAAAAACATTCAGTACTTC
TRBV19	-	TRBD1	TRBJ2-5	CASSLGTAHRETQYF	TGTGCCAGTAGTTTAGGGACAGCCCACCGGGAGACCCAGTACTTC
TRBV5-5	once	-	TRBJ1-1	CASSLAARGFEAFF	TGTGCCAGCAGCTTGGCAGCAAGAGGCTTTGAAGCTTTCTTT
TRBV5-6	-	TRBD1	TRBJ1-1	CASSSVIAGGDEAFF	TGTGCCAGCAGCTCCGTTATTGCAGGGGGCGATGAAGCTTTCTTT
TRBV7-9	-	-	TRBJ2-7	CASTWDGGSPYEQYF	TGTGCCAGCACCTGGGACGGGGGTTCCCCCTACGAGCAGTACTTC
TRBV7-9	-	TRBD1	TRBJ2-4	CASSLAPSYRGQDIQYF	TGTGCCAGCAGCTTAGCCCCGAGTTACAGGGGGCAGGACATTCAGTACTTC
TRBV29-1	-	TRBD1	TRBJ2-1	CSVEDQGVRDRGPAFVYNEQFF	TGCAGCGTTGAAGATCAGGGGGTTAGGGACAGGGGGCCCGCTTTTGTTTACAATGAGCAGTTCTTC
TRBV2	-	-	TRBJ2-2	CASSEALTGELFF	TGTGCCAGCAGTGAAGCCCTCACCGGGGAGCTGTTTTTT
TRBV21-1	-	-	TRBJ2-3	CASSKVRDRDTDTQYF	TGTGCCAGCAGCAAAGTCCGGGACAGGGACACAGATACGCAGTATTTT
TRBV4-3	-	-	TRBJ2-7	CASSQEPQGYEQYF	TGCGCCAGCAGCCAAGAGCCACAGGGCTACGAGCAGTACTTC
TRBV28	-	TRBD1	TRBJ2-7	CASSPTGGGSYEQYF	TGTGCCAGCAGTCCCACAGGGGGCGGCTCCTACGAGCAGTACTTC
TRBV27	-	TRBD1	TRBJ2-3	CASSVVGGPTDTQYF	TGTGCCAGCAGTGTGGTAGGGGGCCCTACAGATACGCAGTATTTT
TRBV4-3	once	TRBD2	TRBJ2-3	CASSLTGTSGLDTQYF	TGCGCCAGCAGCCTCACCGGGACTAGCGGTTTAGATACGCAGTATTTT
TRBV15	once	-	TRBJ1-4	CATSRAWGGVREKLFF	TGTGCCACCAGCAGAGCTTGGGGGGGGGTCCGAGAAAAACTGTTTTTT
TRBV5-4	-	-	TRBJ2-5	CASRQPDSPEYF	TGTGCCAGCAGACAGCCGGACAGTCCGGAGTACTTC
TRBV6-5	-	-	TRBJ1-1	CASSYFYSVPEAFF	TGTGCCAGCAGTTATTTTTATAGCGTTCCTGAAGCTTTCTTT
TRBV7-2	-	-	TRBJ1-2	CASSLDRTRYTF	TGTGCCAGCAGCCTGGACAGAACACGCTACACCTTC
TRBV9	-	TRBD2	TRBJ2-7	CASSVRGGGHEQYF	TGTGCCAGCAGCGTACGCGGGGGGGGCCACGAGCAGTACTTC
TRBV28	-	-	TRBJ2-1	CASSLITPSGLPLNEQFF	TGTGCCAGCAGTTTAATTACCCCCAGCGGGCTACCCCTCAATGAGCAGTTCTTC
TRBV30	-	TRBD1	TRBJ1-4	CAWSRQGRGNEKLFF	TGTGCCTGGAGTCGACAGGGTCGTGGGAATGAAAAACTGTTTTTT
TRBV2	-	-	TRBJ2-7	CASSEWAGDSYEQYF	TGTGCCAGCAGTGAATGGGCAGGGGACTCCTACGAGCAGTACTTC
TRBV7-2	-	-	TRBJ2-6	CASSLDTGPGANVLTF	TGTGCCAGCAGCTTAGACACAGGGCCTGGGGCCAACGTCCTGACTTTC
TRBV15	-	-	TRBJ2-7	CATSRDMQGYEQYF	TGTGCCACCAGCAGAGATATGCAGGGGTACGAGCAGTACTTC
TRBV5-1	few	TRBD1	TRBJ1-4	CASGTGPNEKLFF	TGCGCCAGCGGGACAGGCCCGAATGAAAAACTGTTTTTT
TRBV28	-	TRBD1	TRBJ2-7	CASTTPGQGSNEQYF	TGTGCCAGCACCACCCCGGGACAGGGGAGCAACGAGCAGTACTTC
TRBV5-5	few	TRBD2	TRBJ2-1	CASSSASGGKEDEQFF	TGTGCCAGCAGCTCGGCTAGCGGGGGGAAGGAGGATGAGCAGTTCTTC
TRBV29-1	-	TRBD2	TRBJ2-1	CSVEERESSYNEQFF	TGCAGCGTTGAAGAGCGGGAGAGCTCCTACAATGAGCAGTTCTTC
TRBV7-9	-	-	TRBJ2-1	CVSSPRGSYNEQFF	TGTGTGAGCAGCCCACGGGGCTCCTACAATGAGCAGTTCTTC
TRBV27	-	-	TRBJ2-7	CASSLAGFSEQYF	TGTGCCAGCAGTTTAGCGGGATTCAGCGAGCAGTACTTC
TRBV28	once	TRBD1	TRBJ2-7	CASRRDRAEQYF	TGTGCCAGCAGGCGGGACAGGGCCGAGCAGTACTTC
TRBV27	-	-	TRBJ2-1	CASSRPTSYNEQFF	TGTGCCAGCAGCAGGCCTACCTCCTACAATGAGCAGTTCTTC
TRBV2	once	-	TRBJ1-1	CASNTALNTEAFF	TGTGCCAGCAACACAGCCCTGAACACTGAAGCTTTCTTT
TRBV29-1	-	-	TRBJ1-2	CSVVGGYYGYTF	TGCAGCGTAGTGGGGGGTTACTATGGCTACACCTTC
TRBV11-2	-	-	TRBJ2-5	CASSLVGGKYF	TGTGCCAGCAGCTTAGTCGGCGGGAAGTACTTC
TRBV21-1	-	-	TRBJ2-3	CARGRADSTDTQYF	TGTGCCAGGGGGAGGGCAGATTCCACAGATACGCAGTATTTT
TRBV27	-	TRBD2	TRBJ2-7	CASSLSLILAGGWHEQYF	TGTGCCAGCAGTTTATCCCTTATTCTAGCGGGAGGTTGGCACGAGCAGTACTTC